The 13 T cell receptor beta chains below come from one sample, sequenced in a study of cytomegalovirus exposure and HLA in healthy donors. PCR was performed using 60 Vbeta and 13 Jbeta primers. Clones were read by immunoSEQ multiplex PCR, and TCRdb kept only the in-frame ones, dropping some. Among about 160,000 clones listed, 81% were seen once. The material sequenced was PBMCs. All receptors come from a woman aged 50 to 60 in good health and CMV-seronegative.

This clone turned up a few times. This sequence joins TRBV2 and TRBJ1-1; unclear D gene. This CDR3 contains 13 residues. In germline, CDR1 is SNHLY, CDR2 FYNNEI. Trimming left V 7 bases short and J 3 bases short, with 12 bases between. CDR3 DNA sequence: TGTGCCAGCATAACTCAGGCGTACACTGAAGCTTTCTTT. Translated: CASITQAYTEAFF.

CDR3 bases: TGTGCCAGCAGTTTCATGAGGAACACTGAAGCTTTCTTT. It translates to CASSFMRNTEAFF. The chain links TRBV28 to TRBJ1-1; no definite D call. CDR1 is MDHEN, CDR2 SYDVKM, per germline. Trimming removed 3 bases at V and 1 base at J, with 6 bases between. The CDR3 consists of 13 residues.

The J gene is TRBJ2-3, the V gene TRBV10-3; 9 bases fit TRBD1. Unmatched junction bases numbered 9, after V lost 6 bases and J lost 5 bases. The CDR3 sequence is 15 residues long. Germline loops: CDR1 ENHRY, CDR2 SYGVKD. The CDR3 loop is CAIRSGTGREDTQYF. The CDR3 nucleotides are TGTGCCATCAGATCCGGGACAGGGAGGGAAGATACGCAGTATTTT.

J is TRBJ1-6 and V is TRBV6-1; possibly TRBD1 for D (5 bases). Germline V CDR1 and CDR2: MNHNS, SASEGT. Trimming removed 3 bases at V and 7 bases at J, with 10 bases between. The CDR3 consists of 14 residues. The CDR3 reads CASSDREGNSPLHF. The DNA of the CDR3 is TGTGCCAGCAGTGACAGGGAAGGAAATTCACCCCTCCACTTT.

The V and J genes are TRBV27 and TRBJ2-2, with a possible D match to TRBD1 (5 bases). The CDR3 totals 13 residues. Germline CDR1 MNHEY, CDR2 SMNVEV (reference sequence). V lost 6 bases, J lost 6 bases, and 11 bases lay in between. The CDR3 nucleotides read TGTGCCAGCAGCTCAGGGATGGCCGGGGAGCTGTTTTTT. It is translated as CASSSGMAGELFF.

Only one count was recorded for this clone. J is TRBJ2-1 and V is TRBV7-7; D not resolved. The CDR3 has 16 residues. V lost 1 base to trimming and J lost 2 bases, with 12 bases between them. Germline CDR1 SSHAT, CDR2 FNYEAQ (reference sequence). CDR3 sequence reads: CASSLGEAPPYNEQFF. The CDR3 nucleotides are TGTGCCAGCAGCTTAGGTGAAGCGCCACCCTACAATGAGCAGTTCTTC.

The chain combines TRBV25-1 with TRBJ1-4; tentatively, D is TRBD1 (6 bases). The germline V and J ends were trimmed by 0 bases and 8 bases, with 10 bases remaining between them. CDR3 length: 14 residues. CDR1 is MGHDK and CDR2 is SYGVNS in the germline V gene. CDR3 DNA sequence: TGTGCCAGCAGTGAATACGGACAGAAGGAAAAACTGTTTTTT. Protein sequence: CASSEYGQKEKLFF.

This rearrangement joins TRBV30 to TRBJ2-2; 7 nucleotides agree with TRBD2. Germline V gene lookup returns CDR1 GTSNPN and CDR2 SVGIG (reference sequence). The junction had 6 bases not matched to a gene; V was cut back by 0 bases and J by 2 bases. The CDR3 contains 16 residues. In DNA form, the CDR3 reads TGTGCCTGGAGTGTACCTACGGGAGGAAACACCGGGGAGCTGTTTTTT. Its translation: CAWSVPTGGNTGELFF.

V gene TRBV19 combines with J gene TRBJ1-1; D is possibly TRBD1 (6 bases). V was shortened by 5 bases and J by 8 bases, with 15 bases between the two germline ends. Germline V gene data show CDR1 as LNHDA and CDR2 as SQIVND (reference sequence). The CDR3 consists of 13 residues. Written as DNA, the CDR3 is TGTGCCAGTAGTGGGGGAGACAGGAGAGAAGCTTTCTTT. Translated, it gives CASSGGDRREAFF.

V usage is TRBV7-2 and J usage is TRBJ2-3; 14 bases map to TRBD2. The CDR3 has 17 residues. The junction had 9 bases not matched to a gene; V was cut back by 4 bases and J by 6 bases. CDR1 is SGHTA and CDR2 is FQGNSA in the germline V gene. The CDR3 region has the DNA TGTGCCAGCAGCTCCCGACTAGCGGGGGGGCAGTTGGATACGCAGTATTTT. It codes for CASSSRLAGGQLDTQYF.

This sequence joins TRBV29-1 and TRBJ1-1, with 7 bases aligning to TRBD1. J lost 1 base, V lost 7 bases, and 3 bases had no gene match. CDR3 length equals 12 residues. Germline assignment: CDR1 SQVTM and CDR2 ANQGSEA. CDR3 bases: TGCAGCGCGGGACAGCCGAACACTGAAGCTTTCTTT. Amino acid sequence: CSAGQPNTEAFF.

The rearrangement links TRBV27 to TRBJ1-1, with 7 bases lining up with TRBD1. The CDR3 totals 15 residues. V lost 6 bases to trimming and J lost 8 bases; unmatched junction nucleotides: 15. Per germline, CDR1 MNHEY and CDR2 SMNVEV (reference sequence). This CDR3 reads CASSQFGQVVGEAFF. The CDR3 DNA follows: TGTGCCAGCAGCCAATTCGGACAGGTGGTAGGAGAAGCTTTCTTT.

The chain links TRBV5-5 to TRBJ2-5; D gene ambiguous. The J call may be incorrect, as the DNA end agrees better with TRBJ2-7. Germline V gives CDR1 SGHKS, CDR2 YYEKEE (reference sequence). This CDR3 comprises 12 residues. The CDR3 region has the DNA TGTGCCAGCAGCTTCGGTTCCTACGAGCAGTACTTC. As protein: CASSFGSYEQYF.